The entry that follows covers one T cell receptor beta chain sequence. The antigen is not known. Under the authors' procedure: Junction-only sequences without quality scores were provided by ImmunoSEQ, so filtering was different. The repertoire was sequenced with immunoSEQ multiplex PCR; TCRdb's copy has only in-frame clones and lacks some. That table gives V, J and clone size, and the DNA gave D and trimming. The sample lists 660,000 or so clones; 90% to 97% were seen once. This entry comes from a study of shared clonotypes between healthy human individuals. Study overall: A couple of women and a few men aged 18 to 49 made up the donors.

Naive CD8 cells comprised CD45RO-negative, CCR7-positively selected cells, excluding terminally differentiated effector memory CD45RA+ cells. CDR1 is SEHNR and CDR2 is FQNEAQ in the germline V gene (reference sequence). The CDR3 is 16 amino acids. After removal of 4 bases from V and 2 bases from J, the junction contained 6 bases not matched to a gene. Study-wide points: Relative to clonotypes present in all four donors, those not shared had lower generation probabilities.

The sample consisted of naive CD8+ T cells sorted from blood. The V gene is TRBV7-9, the J gene TRBJ2-7, with 12 bases that match TRBD2. The TCR was taken from a woman under 40 in good health. In nucleotides, the CDR3 is TGTGCCAGCAGCTCCTTACTAGCGGGAGGACCCTACGAGCAGTACTTC. The encoded protein is CASSSLLAGGPYEQYF.